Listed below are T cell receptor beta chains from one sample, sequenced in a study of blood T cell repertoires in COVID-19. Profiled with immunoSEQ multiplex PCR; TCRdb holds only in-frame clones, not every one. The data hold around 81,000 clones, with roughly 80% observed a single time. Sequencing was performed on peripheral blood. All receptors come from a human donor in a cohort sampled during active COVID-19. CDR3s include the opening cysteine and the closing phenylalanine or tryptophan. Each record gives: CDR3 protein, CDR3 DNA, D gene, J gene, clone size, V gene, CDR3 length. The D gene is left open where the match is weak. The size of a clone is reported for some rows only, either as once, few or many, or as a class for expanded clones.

CDR3 protein: CASSRRGAPGANVLTF; CDR3 DNA: TGTGCCAGCAGCCGACGGGGGGCCCCTGGGGCCAACGTCCTGACTTTC; D gene: .; J gene: TRBJ2-6; clone size: .; V gene: TRBV6-2/TRBV6-3; CDR3 length: 16
CDR3 protein: CASSPTDRGNSPLHF; CDR3 DNA: TGTGCCAGCTCACCCACCGACAGGGGTAATTCACCCCTCCACTTT; D gene: TRBD1; J gene: TRBJ1-6; clone size: .; V gene: TRBV18; CDR3 length: 15
CDR3 protein: CASSLLLASYNEQFF; CDR3 DNA: TGTGCCAGCAGCTTACTGCTAGCGTCCTACAATGAGCAGTTCTTC; D gene: .; J gene: TRBJ2-1; clone size: .; V gene: TRBV7-3; CDR3 length: 15
CDR3 protein: CASSLSGLAPYNEQFF; CDR3 DNA: TGTGCCAGCAGCCTTTCCGGGCTAGCGCCCTACAATGAGCAGTTCTTC; D gene: .; J gene: TRBJ2-1; clone size: .; V gene: TRBV5-5; CDR3 length: 16
CDR3 protein: CASSETRSPTSSYEQYF; CDR3 DNA: TGTGCCAGCAGTGAAACAAGATCCCCCACAAGCTCCTACGAGCAGTACTTC; D gene: .; J gene: TRBJ2-7; clone size: .; V gene: TRBV6-1; CDR3 length: 17
CDR3 protein: CASSLGRLNQPQHF; CDR3 DNA: TGTGCCAGCAGCTTAGGCAGGCTCAATCAGCCCCAGCATTTT; D gene: .; J gene: TRBJ1-5; clone size: .; V gene: TRBV11-2; CDR3 length: 14
CDR3 protein: CASSPGATSGAGGYNEQFF; CDR3 DNA: TGTGCCAGCAGCCCAGGAGCGACTAGCGGGGCGGGGGGCTACAATGAGCAGTTCTTC; D gene: TRBD2; J gene: TRBJ2-1; clone size: .; V gene: TRBV7-2; CDR3 length: 19
CDR3 protein: CASSPGGPKDTQYF; CDR3 DNA: TGTGCCAGCAGCCCGGGGGGACCGAAGGATACGCAGTATTTT; D gene: TRBD2; J gene: TRBJ2-3; clone size: .; V gene: TRBV7-2; CDR3 length: 14
CDR3 protein: CATQGATGANVLTF; CDR3 DNA: TGTGCCACCCAAGGGGCGACCGGGGCCAACGTCCTGACTTTC; D gene: .; J gene: TRBJ2-6; clone size: .; V gene: TRBV24-1; CDR3 length: 14
CDR3 protein: CASSLATVSNYGYTF; CDR3 DNA: TGTGCCAGCAGCTTAGCGACAGTCTCTAACTATGGCTACACCTTC; D gene: .; J gene: TRBJ1-2; clone size: few; V gene: TRBV7-9; CDR3 length: 15
CDR3 protein: CASSDGQGVAYGYTF; CDR3 DNA: TGTGCCAGCAGTGATGGACAGGGCGTTGCCTATGGCTACACCTTC; D gene: TRBD1; J gene: TRBJ1-2; clone size: few; V gene: TRBV6-2/TRBV6-3; CDR3 length: 15
CDR3 protein: CASSYDSRLNSPLHF; CDR3 DNA: TGTGCCAGCAGCTACGACAGCCGCCTCAATTCACCCCTCCACTTT; D gene: .; J gene: TRBJ1-6; clone size: .; V gene: TRBV7-2; CDR3 length: 15
CDR3 protein: CASRKGGRPGEGYTF; CDR3 DNA: TGTGCCAGCAGGAAAGGGGGCAGGCCCGGAGAGGGCTACACCTTC; D gene: TRBD1; J gene: TRBJ1-2; clone size: .; V gene: TRBV28; CDR3 length: 15
CDR3 protein: CASSSGGISGNTIYF; CDR3 DNA: TGTGCCAGCAGTTCCGGGGGGATCTCTGGAAACACCATATATTTT; D gene: .; J gene: TRBJ1-3; clone size: .; V gene: TRBV28; CDR3 length: 15
CDR3 protein: CARSRDRPYEQYF; CDR3 DNA: TGTGCCAGAAGTCGGGACAGACCCTACGAGCAGTACTTC; D gene: TRBD1; J gene: TRBJ2-7; clone size: .; V gene: TRBV5-3; CDR3 length: 13
CDR3 protein: CASSYGDSNQPQHF; CDR3 DNA: TGTGCCAGCAGTTACGGAGATTCCAATCAGCCCCAGCATTTT; D gene: .; J gene: TRBJ1-5; clone size: .; V gene: TRBV6-2/TRBV6-3; CDR3 length: 14
CDR3 protein: CASSAGQWSAHEQYF; CDR3 DNA: TGTGCCAGCAGCGCGGGACAGTGGAGCGCGCACGAGCAGTACTTC; D gene: .; J gene: TRBJ2-7; clone size: .; V gene: TRBV7-9; CDR3 length: 15
CDR3 protein: CAWTRTGANQPQHF; CDR3 DNA: TGTGCCTGGACTCGGACAGGTGCCAATCAGCCCCAGCATTTT; D gene: TRBD1; J gene: TRBJ1-5; clone size: .; V gene: TRBV30; CDR3 length: 14